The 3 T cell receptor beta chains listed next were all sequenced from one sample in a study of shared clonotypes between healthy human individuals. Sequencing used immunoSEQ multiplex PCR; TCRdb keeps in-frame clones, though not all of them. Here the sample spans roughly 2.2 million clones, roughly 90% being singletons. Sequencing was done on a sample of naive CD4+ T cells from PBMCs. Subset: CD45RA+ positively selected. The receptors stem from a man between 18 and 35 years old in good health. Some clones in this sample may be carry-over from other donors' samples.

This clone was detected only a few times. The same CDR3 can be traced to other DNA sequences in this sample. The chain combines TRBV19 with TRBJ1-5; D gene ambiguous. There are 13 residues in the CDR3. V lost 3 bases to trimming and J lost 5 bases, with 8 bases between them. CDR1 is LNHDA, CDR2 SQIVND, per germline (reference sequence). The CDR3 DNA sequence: TGTGCCAGTAGTATGAGGAGGGATCAGCCCCAGCATTTT. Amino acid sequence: CASSMRRDQPQHF.

The CDR3: CASSPRNRDNEQFF. For the CDR3, the DNA is TGTGCCAGCTCACCAAGGAACAGGGACAATGAGCAGTTCTTC. The chain joins TRBV18 to TRBJ2-1; maybe TRBD1 (6 bases). V lost 2 bases and J lost 5, with 10 bases in between. The CDR3 sequence is 14 residues long. Germline V gene data show CDR1 as KGHSH and CDR2 as LQKENI.

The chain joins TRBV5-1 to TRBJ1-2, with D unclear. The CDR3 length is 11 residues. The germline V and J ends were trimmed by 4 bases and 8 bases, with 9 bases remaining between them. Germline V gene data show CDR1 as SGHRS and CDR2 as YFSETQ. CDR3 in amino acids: CASSRSGGYTF. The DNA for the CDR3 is TGCGCCAGCAGCCGTTCGGGAGGCTACACCTTC. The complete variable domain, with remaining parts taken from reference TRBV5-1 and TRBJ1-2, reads KAGVTQTPRYLIKTRGQQVTLSCSPISGHRSVSWYQQTPGQGLQFLFEYFSETQRNKGNFPGRFSGRQFSNSRSEMNVSTLELGDSALYLCASSRSGGYTFGSGTRLTVV.